This is a list of T cell receptor beta chains from one sample in a study of T cell responses to AZD1222 COVID-19 vaccine. The protocol was immunoSEQ multiplex PCR, while the TCRdb copy is restricted to in-frame clones and leaves out a portion. The sample holds fewer than 110,000 clones; over 75% are singletons and the top ten take about 15%. This material consisted of peripheral blood, taken on day 0 of AZD1222 vaccination. The receptors were gathered from an adult in good health. Both conserved end residues are part of each CDR3. D genes are given only for firm matches. Only some rows state a clone size, as once, few, many or a class for expanded clones.

j_gene	v_gene	d_gene	abundance	CDR3aa	CDR3nt
TRBJ1-2	TRBV18	NA	NA	CASSPPSQGQGGYTF	TGTGCCAGCTCACCACCAAGTCAGGGGCAAGGGGGCTACACCTTC
TRBJ2-4	TRBV5-4	NA	NA	CASKGDLQSDDIQYF	TGTGCCAGCAAAGGAGACCTTCAATCTGATGACATTCAGTACTTC
TRBJ2-3	TRBV30	NA	NA	CAWSMGRTTDTQYF	TGTGCCTGGTCGATGGGCCGCACGACAGATACGCAGTATTTT
TRBJ1-2	TRBV7-8	NA	NA	CASSSSLGRVGGYTF	TGTGCCAGCAGCTCTTCCCTGGGCAGGGTGGGAGGCTACACCTTC
TRBJ1-1	TRBV29-1	TRBD1	NA	CSVAGTGGSHSNTEAFF	TGCAGCGTAGCCGGGACAGGGGGTTCCCACTCGAACACTGAAGCTTTCTTT
TRBJ2-7	TRBV4-1	NA	NA	CASSQVKDSRSSYEQYF	TGCGCCAGCAGCCAAGTTAAGGACAGTAGGAGCTCCTACGAGCAGTACTTC
TRBJ2-5	TRBV24-1	NA	NA	CATSEAESAETQYF	TGTGCCACCAGTGAGGCAGAATCTGCGGAGACCCAGTACTTC
TRBJ2-3	TRBV29-1	NA	NA	CSVERDSTDTQYF	TGCAGCGTTGAACGGGACAGCACAGATACGCAGTATTTT
TRBJ2-7	TRBV6-6	TRBD2	NA	CASSPLAGVDHEQYF	TGTGCCAGCAGCCCACTAGCGGGAGTCGACCACGAGCAGTACTTC
TRBJ1-5	TRBV7-8	TRBD1	NA	CASSSRTGGFSNQPQHF	TGTGCCAGCAGCTCACGGACAGGGGGCTTTAGCAATCAGCCCCAGCATTTT
TRBJ1-1	TRBV15	NA	once	CATSRDQVLGNTEAFF	TGTGCCACCAGCAGAGATCAGGTACTGGGGAACACTGAAGCTTTCTTT
TRBJ2-1	TRBV3-1/TRBV3-2	TRBD2	NA	CASSLSGTRSWDEQFF	TGTGCCAGCAGCTTATCCGGGACTAGAAGTTGGGATGAGCAGTTCTTC
TRBJ2-7	TRBV19	TRBD2	NA	CASRASGRRIYYEQYF	TGTGCCAGTAGGGCTAGCGGGAGAAGAATATACTACGAGCAGTACTTC
TRBJ1-1	TRBV6-4	NA	NA	CASSRGRDTEAFF	TGTGCCAGCAGCAGGGGAAGGGACACTGAAGCTTTCTTT
TRBJ1-1	TRBV27	NA	few	CASGVGATEAFF	TGTGCCAGCGGGGTAGGGGCCACTGAAGCTTTCTTT
TRBJ1-1	TRBV5-5	TRBD1	few	CASQMTGDTEAFF	TGTGCCAGCCAAATGACAGGGGACACTGAAGCTTTCTTT
TRBJ2-1	TRBV4-2	TRBD2	NA	CASRVDSASGQYNEQFF	TGTGCCAGCAGGGTAGACAGTGCTAGCGGGCAATACAATGAGCAGTTCTTC
TRBJ2-7	TRBV18	TRBD2	NA	CASSPSLADSSYEQYF	TGTGCCAGCTCTCCTTCCCTAGCGGACTCTTCCTACGAGCAGTACTTC
TRBJ2-7	TRBV2	NA	once	CASRLTYEQYF	TGTGCCAGCAGATTGACCTACGAGCAGTACTTC
TRBJ2-4	TRBV30	NA	NA	CAWSGVRGDIQYF	TGTGCCTGGAGCGGAGTCCGGGGAGACATTCAGTACTTC
TRBJ2-7	TRBV3-1/TRBV3-2	NA	NA	CASSQGSKVHEQYF	TGTGCCAGCAGCCAAGGGTCTAAGGTCCACGAGCAGTACTTC
TRBJ1-1	TRBV5-1	NA	NA	CASSLTPEITEAFF	TGCGCCAGCAGCTTGACACCGGAAATCACTGAAGCTTTCTTT
TRBJ2-7	TRBV27	NA	NA	CASRSSLYEQYF	TGTGCCAGCAGGTCGAGTTTATACGAGCAGTACTTC
TRBJ2-1	TRBV10-3	TRBD1	NA	CAIREQGAYEQFF	TGTGCCATCAGGGAACAGGGGGCATATGAGCAGTTCTTC
TRBJ1-2	TRBV28	TRBD1	NA	CASSLWAVATGRDYGYTF	TGTGCCAGCAGTTTATGGGCGGTCGCGACAGGGAGGGACTATGGCTACACCTTC
TRBJ2-3	TRBV5-6	TRBD1	NA	CASSRPDRRAVDTQYF	TGTGCCAGCAGCCGCCCGGACAGGCGGGCGGTAGATACGCAGTATTTT
TRBJ1-5	TRBV2	NA	NA	CASKSQSNQPQHF	TGTGCCAGCAAATCACAGAGCAATCAGCCCCAGCATTTT
TRBJ2-3	TRBV29-1	NA	NA	CSVGALGAISDTQYF	TGCAGCGTTGGGGCCCTAGGGGCCATTTCAGATACGCAGTATTTT
TRBJ1-4	TRBV19	NA	NA	CASSRAPTSNEKLFF	TGTGCCAGTAGCCGCGCCCCAACCTCTAATGAAAAACTGTTTTTT
TRBJ2-3	TRBV9	NA	once	CASSVGSVSTDTQYF	TGTGCCAGCAGCGTAGGGAGCGTGAGCACAGATACGCAGTATTTT
TRBJ1-1	TRBV19	NA	NA	CASSITWAGRTEAFF	TGTGCCAGTAGTATTACTTGGGCCGGGCGCACTGAAGCTTTCTTT
TRBJ2-7	TRBV13	NA	NA	CASSFLDSYEQYF	TGTGCCAGCAGCTTTTTGGACTCCTACGAGCAGTACTTC
TRBJ1-4	TRBV10-2	NA	few	CASSVGSKANEKLFF	TGCGCCAGCAGCGTAGGGTCCAAAGCTAATGAAAAACTGTTTTTT
TRBJ1-6	TRBV3-1/TRBV3-2	NA	NA	CASSQVGGYNSPLHF	TGTGCCAGCAGCCAAGTTGGGGGGTATAATTCACCCCTCCACTTT
TRBJ1-2	TRBV6-4	TRBD1	NA	CASSAPRGGGYGYTF	TGTGCCAGCAGTGCCCCCCGAGGGGGCGGCTATGGCTACACCTTC
TRBJ2-1	TRBV19	NA	NA	CASSETGDYNEQFF	TGTGCCAGTAGCGAGACGGGCGACTACAATGAGCAGTTCTTC
TRBJ1-2	TRBV5-4	TRBD1	NA	CASRPGTAYGYTF	TGTGCCAGCAGACCCGGGACAGCCTATGGCTACACCTTC